This T cell receptor (beta chain) came from a study of blood T cell repertoires in COVID-19. Study as a whole: T cells, B-cell-depleted T cells, or PBMCs provided the cDNA or gDNA that served as material.

The CDR3 loop spans 15 amino acids. Germline V gene data show CDR1 as LGHNT and CDR2 as FRNRAP. The V end was cut by 3 bases, the J end by 2 bases, with 12 bases between. Original methodology: By means of reference gene primer amplification, nucleated cell counts were estimated. Profiling relied on immunoSEQ multiplex PCR, and the TCRdb table lists in-frame clones only, not all of them. V and J calls and clone size are given by that table; D and trimming were obtained from the DNA. The table includes tens of thousands of clones, roughly four fifths detected once. The sequenced sample consisted of peripheral blood. The V gene is TRBV12-5, the J gene TRBJ2-3; D possibly corresponds to TRBD2 (5 bases). This receptor was identified in a human donor in a cohort sampled during active COVID-19. This CDR3 is CASGFGRRDTDTQYF. In nucleotides, the CDR3 is TGTGCTAGTGGTTTCGGGCGACGGGACACAGATACGCAGTATTTT.